A single sample is the source of the 23 T cell receptor beta chains below, sequenced in a study of blood T cell repertoires in COVID-19. Clones were sequenced by immunoSEQ multiplex PCR, and TCRdb holds only the in-frame ones, with some missing. The sample shows roughly 430,000 clones, around 90% of them seen only once. Material for sequencing was PBMCs or T cells enriched from blood (not recorded which). Receptors originate from a woman between 40 and 50 years old with acute COVID-19.

The chain recombines TRBV18 with TRBJ2-7; 9 bases are a match to TRBD1. This CDR3 region has 16 residues. CDR1 is KGHSH and CDR2 is LQKENI in the germline V gene. V shed 0 bases, J shed 3 bases, and the junction held 6 bases outside the gene matches. The CDR3 is CASSPPISGQGYEQYF. CDR3 nucleotides: TGTGCCAGCTCACCACCCATATCGGGACAGGGCTACGAGCAGTACTTC.

V gene TRBV6-6 combines with J gene TRBJ2-5; perhaps TRBD2 as D (5 bases). Germline CDR1 is MNHNY and CDR2 is SVGAGI (reference sequence). The CDR3 extends over 13 amino acids. Between the trimmed V and J ends, which lost 2 bases and 5 bases, there was a span of 9 bases. CDR3: CASSYRERETQYF. In DNA form, the CDR3 reads TGTGCCAGCAGTTACAGGGAGAGGGAGACCCAGTACTTC.

The sample holds a few counts of this clone. This chain links TRBV18 with TRBJ1-5, with 7 bases matching TRBD1. V gave up 4 bases and J gave up 3 bases; unmatched junction bases: 6. The CDR3 contains 15 residues. Germline V CDR1 and CDR2: KGHSH, LQKENI. The CDR3 loop is CASSLGTANNQPQHF. CDR3 nucleotides: TGTGCCAGCTCACTCGGGACAGCCAACAATCAGCCCCAGCATTTT.

J is TRBJ2-7 and V is TRBV24-1; 10 nucleotides match TRBD1. The CDR3 extends over 14 amino acids. Germline lookup yields CDR1 KGHDR and CDR2 SFDVKD. The J segment lost 5 bases and the V segment lost 4 bases, leaving 4 bases of the junction unmatched. The CDR3 region is CATSDTGQGNEQYF. CDR3 nucleotides: TGTGCCACCAGTGACACGGGACAGGGGAACGAGCAGTACTTC.

The genes are TRBV11-2 and TRBJ2-5, with TRBD1 matching 9 bases. In germline, CDR1 is SGHAT, CDR2 FQNNGV. This CDR3 contains 14 residues. Trimming at V came to 1 base and at J to 5 bases, leaving 2 bases not matched to a gene. The CDR3 DNA reads as TGTGCCAGCAGCTTAGGGGACAGGGAGGAGACCCAGTACTTC. It is translated as CASSLGDREETQYF.

This clone has more than one count but fewer than ten. V gene TRBV5-1 combines with J gene TRBJ1-2; 7 bases agree with TRBD1. Germline V gene sequence: CDR1 SGHRS, CDR2 YFSETQ. This CDR3 is built from 14 residues. With V trimmed by 2 bases and J by 6 bases, 7 bases remained unmatched. The CDR3 sequence: CASSFAGGYDGYTF. In nucleotides, the CDR3 is TGCGCCAGCAGCTTTGCAGGGGGATATGATGGCTACACCTTC.

Only a few counts were recorded for this clone. This sequence joins TRBV18 and TRBJ2-7, with D possibly being TRBD1 (6 bases). The CDR3 totals 12 residues. The V gene's germline CDR1 is KGHSH and CDR2 LQKENI. Trimming stripped 1 base from V and 6 bases from J, with 7 bases between. CDR3 in amino acids: CASSPQGVEQYF. In DNA, the CDR3 is TGTGCCAGCTCACCACAGGGGGTCGAGCAGTACTTC.

This clone was detected only once. This chain links TRBV5-1 with TRBJ2-1; D is perhaps TRBD1 (6 bases). The V end lost 2 bases, the J end lost 8 bases, and 11 bases lay between the germline ends. The CDR3 totals 13 residues. CDR1 is SGHRS and CDR2 is YFSETQ in the germline V gene. The CDR3 DNA follows: TGCGCCAGCAGCTTTTCAGGGGTCGATGAGCAGTTCTTC. This gives the protein CASSFSGVDEQFF.

The chain employs TRBV5-1 and TRBJ2-2; 7 positions match TRBD2. Trimming cost V 2 bases and J 4 bases; bases outside gene matches: 5. CDR3 size: 15 residues. Germline-derived CDR1 and CDR2 are SGHRS and YFSETQ. Here the CDR3 DNA reads TGCGCCAGCAGCTTCGCGGGGGAGAGCACCGGGGAGCTGTTTTTT. Its protein is CASSFAGESTGELFF.

The chain couples TRBV29-1 to TRBJ1-1; maybe TRBD1 (5 bases). V was clipped by 4 bases and J by 0 bases, with 12 bases between them. This CDR3 spans 14 amino acids. CDR1 and CDR2 (germline): SQVTM, ANQGSEA. CDR3 nucleotides: TGCAGCGTTGGATGGTCAGGGATGAACACTGAAGCTTTCTTT. Protein sequence: CSVGWSGMNTEAFF.

This clone was recorded once. The chain uses TRBV7-9 and TRBJ1-1; weak D call: TRBD1 (6 bases). The CDR3 has 13 residues. CDR1 is SEHNR and CDR2 is FQNEAQ in the germline V gene (reference sequence). The ends were cut back, 6 bases at V and 10 bases at J, with 18 bases in the middle. CDR3: CASSLDEGEGAFF. DNA for the CDR3: TGTGCCAGCAGTCTAGACGAGGGGGAAGGAGCTTTCTTT.

This clone appeared a few times. The chain joins TRBV5-1 to TRBJ1-2; the match to TRBD1 covers 7 bases. CDR3 size: 14 residues. Per germline, CDR1 SGHRS and CDR2 YFSETQ. The J segment lost 0 bases and the V segment lost 4 bases, leaving 3 bases of the junction unmatched. CDR3 in amino acids: CASSPGQANYGYTF. The CDR3 DNA sequence: TGCGCCAGCAGCCCAGGACAGGCTAACTATGGCTACACCTTC.

The J gene is TRBJ1-3, the V gene TRBV14; D unresolved. CDR3 length equals 17 residues. V lost 0 bases and J 0 bases, leaving 12 bases between the germline ends. Per germline, CDR1 SGHDN and CDR2 FVKESK. This CDR3 is CASSQDLSISSGNTIYF. The CDR3 DNA reads TGTGCCAGCAGCCAAGATCTATCGATAAGCTCTGGAAACACCATATATTTT.

The J gene is TRBJ1-2, the V gene TRBV6-5; 7 positions agree with TRBD1. The ends lost 6 bases at V and 2 bases at J; junction bases unmatched: 9. This CDR3 is 15 amino acids long. Germline V gene data show CDR1 as MNHEY and CDR2 as SVGAGI. The chain's CDR3 is CASSRDRESNYGYTF. DNA for the CDR3: TGTGCCAGCAGCCGCGACAGGGAGTCCAACTATGGCTACACCTTC.

The chain employs TRBV5-4 and TRBJ1-3; 9 nucleotides align to TRBD1. CDR1 SGHNT and CDR2 YYREEE come from the germline V gene (reference sequence). The CDR3 is 14 residues long. V lost 4 bases to trimming and J lost 4 bases; unmatched junction nucleotides: 3. The CDR3 coding sequence is TGTGCCAGCAGCCCCGGGACAGGGGGAAACACCATATATTTT. Residues: CASSPGTGGNTIYF.

The chain is built from TRBV19 and TRBJ1-2; D is possibly TRBD1 (5 bases). The CDR3 sequence is 12 residues long. The germline gives CDR1 LNHDA, CDR2 SQIVND (reference sequence). V was shortened by 1 base and J by 7 bases, with 7 bases between the two germline ends. The CDR3 sequence is CASSIGGLGYTF. DNA of the CDR3: TGTGCCAGTAGTATAGGGGGCCTTGGCTACACCTTC.

The chain links TRBV10-3 to TRBJ1-2; D ambiguous. V was clipped by 10 bases and J by 4 bases, with 10 bases between them. Germline CDR1 and CDR2: ENHRY and SYGVKD. The CDR3 runs 11 residues. In DNA, the CDR3 is TGTGCCACCTTGGGGAGCTATGGCTACACCTTC. It yields the protein CATLGSYGYTF.

V is TRBV19 and J is TRBJ1-2; 7 nucleotides match TRBD1. The V segment lost 7 bases and the J segment 8 bases; nucleotides outside the gene matches: 16. From germline, CDR1 is LNHDA and CDR2 SQIVND (reference sequence). The CDR3 has 15 residues. For the CDR3, the DNA is TGTGCCAGTAATGTCGCCAGGGGGTCTACCGAGGGCTACACCTTC. Protein sequence: CASNVARGSTEGYTF.

This clone was detected only once. The chain links TRBV6-2 or TRBV6-3 to TRBJ2-1, with a tentative D call TRBD1 (5 bases). The CDR3 sequence is 17 residues long. Germline V lookup: CDR1 MNHEY, CDR2 SVGEGT. Trimming shortened V by 0 bases and J by 4 bases, and 16 bases separated the two germline ends. CDR3 sequence (DNA): TGTGCCAGCAGTTACTCGTTAGGGGCCAGAAGTTACAATGAGCAGTTCTTC. As protein: CASSYSLGARSYNEQFF.

The gene calls are TRBV2 and TRBJ1-2; TRBD1 matches 10 bases. In germline, CDR1 is SNHLY, CDR2 FYNNEI. The ends lost 5 bases at V and 7 bases at J; junction bases unmatched: 7. The CDR3 is 14 amino acids. CDR3 bases: TGTGCCAGCAGTTCCGGGACAGGGGTTAGTGGCTACACCTTC. Translation: CASSSGTGVSGYTF. Together with reference TRBV2 and TRBJ1-2, the CDR3 gives the full variable domain: EPEVTQTPSHQVTQMGQEVILRCVPISNHLYFYWYRQILGQKVEFLVSFYNNEISEKSEIFDDQFSVERPDGSNFTLKIRSTKLEDSAMYFCASSSGTGVSGYTFGSGTRLTVV.

This rearrangement joins TRBV18 to TRBJ1-5, with 7 bases lining up with TRBD1. The CDR3 is made up of 17 amino acids. Germline CDR1 is KGHSH and CDR2 is LQKENI. The J segment lost 0 bases and the V segment lost 2 bases, leaving 7 bases of the junction unmatched. The DNA of the CDR3 is TGTGCCAGCTCACCAGGGCTACAGGGGTATAGCAATCAGCCCCAGCATTTT. It encodes CASSPGLQGYSNQPQHF.

The V and J genes are TRBV2 and TRBJ2-2; 9 nucleotides match TRBD2. This CDR3 spans 14 amino acids. Losses at the gene ends were 7 bases for V and 3 bases for J; bases not matched to a gene: 3. Germline lookup yields CDR1 SNHLY and CDR2 FYNNEI. The CDR3 bases are TGTGCCAGCAATGGCGGGGGGGACACCGGGGAGCTGTTTTTT. The encoded protein is CASNGGGDTGELFF.

V usage is TRBV5-5 and J usage is TRBJ1-5; TRBD1 agrees at 8 bases. From germline, CDR1 is SGHKS and CDR2 YYEKEE (reference sequence). Trimming removed 3 bases from V and 3 bases from J; junction bases left unmatched: 5. The CDR3 is 15 amino acids. DNA for the CDR3: TGTGCCAGCAGCTCCGGGACAGGCAACAATCAGCCCCAGCATTTT. Encoded protein: CASSSGTGNNQPQHF.